Listed here are 31 T cell receptor beta chains from one sample, sequenced in a study of Ad26.COV2.S vaccination and SARS-CoV-2 variants. The table came from immunoSEQ multiplex PCR; TCRdb's copy has only in-frame clones and leaves some out. This sample has about 350,000 clones, with about 85% found just once. Described treatment: around 19 received Ad26.COV2.S at low or high dose, single or two shots; roughly 5 received placebo; per-sample allocation not given. Samples came from day 63 after the first vaccine or placebo injection. The source material was peripheral blood, sampled in a trial of Ad26.COV2.S vaccine versus placebo. The receptors derive from a person between 18 and 59 years old who received the Ad26.COV2.S COVID-19 vaccine or a placebo.

In this sample, this clone turned up once. The rearrangement joins TRBV7-6 to TRBJ2-2, with D perhaps TRBD1 or TRBD2 (5 bases each). The CDR3 is 16 residues long. The ends were cut back, 4 bases at V and 4 bases at J, with 16 bases in the middle. The V gene's germline CDR1 is SGHVS and CDR2 FNYEAQ. This chain's CDR3 is CASSSPGTPGTGELFF. As DNA, the CDR3 is TGTGCCAGCAGCTCCCCCGGGACCCCAGGCACCGGGGAGCTGTTTTTT.

V and J are TRBV29-1 and TRBJ2-3; D is uncertain. Germline values: CDR1 SQVTM, CDR2 ANQGSEA. The CDR3 has 13 amino acids. With 7 bases removed from V and 2 bases from J, the gap between germline ends came to 13 bases. As DNA, the CDR3 is TGCAGCGCTTTAGGGCCAAACACAGATACGCAGTATTTT. Translated: CSALGPNTDTQYF.

The chain employs TRBV6-5 and TRBJ2-7; TRBD1 agrees at 7 bases. The V gene's germline CDR1 is MNHEY and CDR2 SVGAGI. The CDR3 spans 13 residues. The V and J ends lost 6 bases and 3 bases, in that order; junction bases with no gene match: 5. CDR3 nucleotides: TGTGCCAGCAGCCCCGGACAGGTCTACGAGCAGTACTTC. Translated, it gives CASSPGQVYEQYF.

The chain carries TRBV18 and TRBJ2-1; D is possibly TRBD2 (5 bases). The CDR3 has 16 residues. CDR1 is KGHSH and CDR2 is LQKENI in the germline V gene. V dropped 3 bases and J dropped 7 bases, with 19 bases sitting between them. The CDR3 protein is CASSPQAHGVVNEQFF. CDR3 DNA sequence: TGTGCCAGCTCACCGCAGGCCCACGGGGTGGTTAATGAGCAGTTCTTC.

The chain's CDR3 is CASSWTGAADTQYF. CDR3 sequence (DNA): TGTGCCAGCAGTTGGACAGGGGCGGCAGATACGCAGTATTTT. The V and J genes are TRBV27 and TRBJ2-3, with 9 bases that match TRBD1. The CDR3 length is 14 residues. Unmatched junction bases numbered 3, after V lost 4 bases and J lost 4 bases. Germline V gene lookup returns CDR1 MNHEY and CDR2 SMNVEV (reference sequence).

This clone appeared a single time. CDR3 sequence (DNA): TGTGCCAGCAGTGAATCGCACAGGCTTAATGAAAAACTGTTTTTT. This gives the protein CASSESHRLNEKLFF. J is TRBJ1-4 and V is TRBV25-1, with D maybe TRBD1 (5 bases). The length of the CDR3 is 15 residues. CDR1 MGHDK and CDR2 SYGVNS come from the germline V gene. The V gene lost 1 base and the J gene lost 4 bases, with 10 bases spanning the gap.

This clone has just a few counts. The chain recombines TRBV19 with TRBJ1-2; D remains unclear. Germline V lookup: CDR1 LNHDA, CDR2 SQIVND (reference sequence). The CDR3 length is 14 residues. The V and J ends lost 6 bases and 4 bases respectively, with 15 bases between them. The CDR3 here is CASRDPKFSYGYTF. CDR3 in DNA: TGTGCCAGTAGGGACCCTAAGTTTAGCTATGGCTACACCTTC.

The gene calls are TRBV9 and TRBJ2-3; D gene unclear. The germline V gene has CDR1 SGDLS and CDR2 YYNGEE. The CDR3 contains 14 residues. V lost 0 bases and J lost 6, with 11 bases in between. As DNA, the CDR3 is TGTGCCAGCAGCGTAGATCAATCGACGGATACGCAGTATTTT. Translated: CASSVDQSTDTQYF. The full variable domain, its missing parts supplied by reference TRBV9 and TRBJ2-3, is DSGVTQTPKHLITATGQRVTLRCSPRSGDLSVYWYQQSLDQGLQFLIQYYNGEERAKGNILERFSAQQFPDLHSELNLSSLELGDSALYFCASSVDQSTDTQYFGPGTRLTVL.

The CDR3 nucleotides are TGTGCCAGCAGCCCCCTTGGGCCGACGTCCTACGAGCAGTACTTC. As protein: CASSPLGPTSYEQYF. The genes are TRBV28 and TRBJ2-7; D uncertain. This CDR3 is 15 amino acids long. The V end lost 6 bases, the J end lost 1 base, and 16 bases lay between the germline ends. The germline CDR1 and CDR2 sequences are MDHEN and SYDVKM.

The genes are TRBV2 and TRBJ1-2, with TRBD1 matching over 7 bases. Looked up from germline, CDR1 is SNHLY and CDR2 is FYNNEI. V lost 7 bases, J lost 5 bases, and 10 bases stayed unmatched. CDR3 size: 14 residues. CDR3 sequence (DNA): TGTGCCAGCACTCACAGGGGAGGAGGGTATGGCTACACCTTC. This encodes CASTHRGGGYGYTF.

This clone is categorized as medium-sized. This rearrangement joins TRBV15 to TRBJ1-5, with D possibly TRBD1 on 6 matching bases. This CDR3 contains 15 residues. The germline V gene has CDR1 LNHNV and CDR2 YYDKDF (reference sequence). With 0 bases removed from V and 6 bases from J, the gap between germline ends came to 12 bases. The DNA of the CDR3 is TGTGCCACCAGCAGAGATGAACAGGGAAGTCAGCCCCAGCATTTT. It specifies CATSRDEQGSQPQHF. Filled out from reference TRBV15 and TRBJ1-5, the complete variable domain reads DAMVIQNPRYQVTQFGKPVTLSCSQTLNHNVMYWYQQKSSQAPKLLFHYYDKDFNNEADTPDNFQSRRPNTSFCFLDIRSPGLGDTAMYLCATSRDEQGSQPQHFGDGTRLSIL.

The rearrangement joins TRBV30 to TRBJ1-2, with unresolved D. Germline assignment: CDR1 GTSNPN and CDR2 SVGIG (reference sequence). Trimming removed 2 bases at V and 11 bases at J, with 12 bases between. There are 11 residues in the CDR3. The CDR3 coding sequence is TGTGCCTGGAGTTGGGCAGAAATTTACACCTTC. Protein: CAWSWAEIYTF.

The chain carries TRBV2 and TRBJ1-1, with D hard to call. CDR1 and CDR2 from the germline V gene are SNHLY and FYNNEI. Trimming left V 4 bases short and J 3 bases short, with 6 bases between. The CDR3 consists of 12 residues. The CDR3 sequence: CASSAEHTEAFF. For the CDR3, the DNA is TGTGCCAGCAGTGCCGAACACACTGAAGCTTTCTTT.

The rearrangement joins TRBV6-2 or TRBV6-3 to TRBJ2-7; a possible D gene is TRBD2 (5 bases). The CDR3 sequence is 14 residues long. Trimming cost V 6 bases and J 3 bases, with 15 bases left between them. The germline CDR1 and CDR2 sequences are MNHEY and SVGEGT. The DNA of the CDR3 is TGTGCCAGCAGCCACCGGTCGGGATACTACGAGCAGTACTTC. Its protein is CASSHRSGYYEQYF.

V is TRBV5-1 and J is TRBJ1-1; weak D call: TRBD1 (6 bases). The germline V gene has CDR1 SGHRS and CDR2 YFSETQ. V lost 0 bases and J lost 1, with 13 bases in between. The CDR3 runs 16 residues. The DNA of the CDR3 is TGCGCCAGCAGCTTGGGAGGGGGGCGAGGGAACACTGAAGCTTTCTTT. Protein sequence: CASSLGGGRGNTEAFF.

This clone turned up a few times. The same CDR3 is also encoded by other DNA sequences in this sample. The chain links TRBV3-1 (or the pseudogene TRBV3-2) to TRBJ1-5; no definite D call. V lost 0 bases and J lost 7, with 4 bases in between. CDR3 length equals 12 residues. CDR1 LGHDT and CDR2 YNNKEL come from the germline V gene (reference sequence). In DNA, the CDR3 is TGTGCCAGCAGCCAAGATAGGCAGCCCCAGCATTTT. Protein product: CASSQDRQPQHF.

The V gene is TRBV11-2, the J gene TRBJ1-6, with D unclear. CDR1 is SGHAT and CDR2 is FQNNGV in the germline V gene. CDR3 length: 12 residues. The V and J ends lost 5 bases and 10 bases respectively, with 9 bases between them. The CDR3 coding sequence is TGTGCCAGCAGCCCTACGCAATCACCCCTCCACTTT. It yields the protein CASSPTQSPLHF.

This clone has a single count. V is TRBV7-6 and J is TRBJ2-2; TRBD2 is a possible D gene (5 bases). Trimming removed 8 bases from V and 4 bases from J, with 20 bases in between. From germline, CDR1 is SGHVS and CDR2 FNYEAQ. The CDR3 sequence is 16 residues long. The CDR3 DNA is TGTGCCAGCCATCGGGTGGACGCCGGACTCACCGGGGAGCTGTTTTTT. It specifies CASHRVDAGLTGELFF.

This sequence joins TRBV5-8 and TRBJ2-6; 8 bases are shared with TRBD1. This CDR3 spans 15 amino acids. Germline V CDR1 and CDR2: SGHTS, YDEGEE. V shed 3 bases and J 4 bases; nucleotides not matched to a gene: 3. CDR3 in amino acids: CASSSRGLGANVLTF. The CDR3 DNA reads TGTGCCAGCAGCTCCAGGGGGCTAGGGGCCAACGTCCTGACTTTC.

The V gene is TRBV4-2, the J gene TRBJ2-2, with 8 bases aligning to TRBD2. Germline V gives CDR1 LGHNA, CDR2 YNFKEQ. J was trimmed by 7 bases and V by 1 base; bases with no gene match: 5. This CDR3 is built from 15 residues. CDR3 coding DNA: TGTGCCAGCAGCCAAGCGGGGGGGCAGGTCGGGGAGCTGTTTTTT. Translation gives CASSQAGGQVGELFF.

V usage is TRBV9 and J usage is TRBJ2-3; 7 nucleotides agree with TRBD2. Germline CDR1 reads SGDLS; CDR2 reads YYNGEE. The CDR3 extends over 15 amino acids. With 4 bases clipped from V and 0 bases from J, the junction kept 5 bases outside the gene matches. The CDR3 sequence: CASSYSGSSTDTQYF. For the CDR3, the DNA is TGTGCCAGCAGCTATAGCGGGTCTAGCACAGATACGCAGTATTTT.

The chain links TRBV3-1 (or the pseudogene TRBV3-2) to TRBJ2-3, with 12 bases aligning to TRBD2. Germline assignment: CDR1 LGHDT and CDR2 YNNKEL (reference sequence). The length of the CDR3 is 22 residues. V was clipped by 4 bases and J by 4 bases; unmatched bases: 24. CDR3 amino acids: CASSREGSGLRLAGDLADTQYF. As DNA, the CDR3 is TGTGCCAGCAGCCGTGAAGGGTCGGGACTGAGACTAGCGGGAGATCTGGCAGATACGCAGTATTTT.

This clone appeared a few times. Different DNA sequences within this sample yield the same CDR3. The chain links TRBV27 to TRBJ1-6; TRBD1 agrees at 7 bases. The CDR3 loop spans 15 amino acids. Germline V gives CDR1 MNHEY, CDR2 SMNVEV (reference sequence). Trimming cost V 1 base and J 9 bases; bases outside gene matches: 6. CDR3 sequence reads: CASSLYRQGGSPLHF. In nucleotides, the CDR3 is TGTGCCAGCAGTTTATATCGGCAGGGGGGTTCACCCCTCCACTTT.

A word on this clone: This specimen includes other DNA sequences encoding the same CDR3. V and J are TRBV6-6 and TRBJ1-5, with D uncertain. The CDR3 spans 15 residues. Trimming removed 3 bases at V and 1 base at J, with 10 bases between. Germline V gene sequence: CDR1 MNHNY, CDR2 SVGAGI (reference sequence). Here the CDR3 DNA reads TGTGCCAGCAGTTATTCCCGGGGAAGCAATCAGCCCCAGCATTTT. It codes for CASSYSRGSNQPQHF.

The V call is TRBV6-5, the J call TRBJ1-2, with D maybe TRBD1 (6 bases). V lost 0 bases, J lost 3 bases, and 8 bases lay in between. Germline values: CDR1 MNHEY, CDR2 SVGAGI. The CDR3 is 14 residues long. The CDR3 here is CASSYSDSYYGYTF. The DNA for the CDR3 is TGTGCCAGCAGTTACTCGGACAGTTACTATGGCTACACCTTC.

V gene TRBV4-2 combines with J gene TRBJ2-7; 13 positions match TRBD2. The CDR3 has 16 amino acids. The V segment lost 4 bases and the J segment 2 bases; nucleotides outside the gene matches: 5. Germline V gives CDR1 LGHNA, CDR2 YNFKEQ. Here the CDR3 DNA reads TGTGCCAGCAGCCGGCTCGGGACTAGCGGGACCTACGAGCAGTACTTC. Translated, it gives CASSRLGTSGTYEQYF.

This sequence joins TRBV19 and TRBJ1-5; TRBD1 matches 7 bases. With 4 bases clipped from V and 4 bases from J, the junction kept 13 bases outside the gene matches. Germline V CDR1 and CDR2: LNHDA, SQIVND (reference sequence). CDR3 size: 17 residues. This CDR3 is CASSTGTAITANQPQHF. For the CDR3, the DNA is TGTGCCAGTAGTACCGGGACAGCCATCACGGCGAATCAGCCCCAGCATTTT.

The rearrangement joins TRBV4-3 to TRBJ2-7, with D unresolved. Germline CDR1 is LGHNA and CDR2 is YSLEER. Trimming removed 1 base at V and 4 bases at J, with 14 bases between. The CDR3 loop spans 15 amino acids. CDR3 loop: CASSQGADPRYEQYF. The CDR3 DNA follows: TGCGCCAGCAGCCAAGGGGCAGACCCTAGGTACGAGCAGTACTTC.

In the case of this clone: Other DNA sequences from this sample encode an identical CDR3 as well. V usage is TRBV4-3 and J usage is TRBJ2-7; D unresolved. The germline V gene has CDR1 LGHNA and CDR2 YSLEER. The CDR3 is 14 amino acids. The germline V and J ends were trimmed by 1 base and 0 bases, with 7 bases remaining between them. The CDR3 coding sequence is TGCGCCAGCAGCCAAGGCCCTTCCTCCTACGAGCAGTACTTC. As protein: CASSQGPSSYEQYF.

In this sample, this clone turned up once. The DNA is left out, because the CDR3 cannot be placed on it with certainty; the CDR3 is given as TCRdb lists it. This CDR3 is CASSSSNTGELFF. V and J are TRBV12-3 or TRBV12-4 and TRBJ2-2; TRBD2 is the table's D call and was not checked against the DNA. The CDR3 is 13 amino acids long, termini counted.

This chain links TRBV7-6 with TRBJ2-3; D unresolved. Germline assignment: CDR1 SGHVS and CDR2 FNYEAQ. V lost 1 base, J lost 3 bases, and 14 bases lay in between. The CDR3 length is 16 residues. The CDR3 DNA is TGTGCCAGCAGCTTAGATGTGTCGCTAGGGACAGATACGCAGTATTTT. Protein product: CASSLDVSLGTDTQYF.